This TCR beta chain was recorded in a study of CD8 T cells in ankylosing spondylitis. Study-wide points: There was a TCR beta motif, made of 7 or 8 highly homologous variants, that appeared characteristic of ankylosing spondylitis blood. Disease-associated clonotypes exhibited CD8+ identity and were relatively infrequent in peripheral blood.

With molecular barcodes, quantitative 5'-RACE was used to make the TCR beta libraries. TCRdb redid the calling of the 5' RACE reads with MiXCR, one entry per CDR3 protein. The table has over 700,000 distinct CDR3 sequences, about 20% seen once; the top ten hold around 20%. This clonotype was seen ten or more times. The antigen is undetermined. CDR3 length: 16 residues. Trimming shortened V by 0 bases and J by 9 bases, and 15 bases separated the two germline ends. Germline V gives CDR1 LGHNA, CDR2 YNFKEQ. The receptor was isolated from a male donor with ankylosing spondylitis. Sequences were obtained from blood, either unsorted or a sorted T cell fraction (not recorded which). V is TRBV4-2 and J is TRBJ1-6, with a tentative D call TRBD1 (5 bases). DNA of the CDR3: TGTGCCAGCAGCCAAGATTGGCGGCAGGGTGGTTCACCCCTCCACTTT. This translates into CASSQDWRQGGSPLHF.